This is a list of T cell receptor beta chains from one sample in a study of T cell repertoires in cytomegalovirus infection. No antigen has been identified for these receptors. TCRdb re-called the reads through MiXCR, storing one row per CDR3 protein. The sample has under 300,000 distinct CDR3 sequences, roughly a fifth seen once; the top ten hold roughly a fifth. The sample consisted of cultured PBMCs, taken from culture after CMV antigen stimulation. The origin of the receptors is a human donor in good health (CMV status not recorded). Some clones in this sample may be carry-over from other donors' samples. The CDR3 runs from the conserved cysteine through the conserved F or W. The D gene is left open where the match is weak. Clone size, where shown, is once, few, many, or a class for clones that have expanded.

>TRBV7-6|TRBD1|TRBJ2-7|many
CASRGTGNSEQYF
TGTGCCAGCAGGGGGACAGGGAACTCCGAGCAGTACTTC
>TRBV20-1|.|TRBJ2-3|.
CSAQARGLSTDTQYF
TGCAGTGCTCAGGCGAGGGGTCTAAGTACAGATACGCAGTATTTT
>TRBV7-8|TRBD2|TRBJ2-1|many
CASSRVASGRDEQFF
TGTGCCAGCAGCCGGGTGGCTAGCGGGAGGGATGAGCAGTTCTTC
>TRBV5-1|TRBD1|TRBJ1-3|few
CASSGVTGAGNTIYF
TGCGCCAGCAGCGGAGTGACAGGGGCTGGAAACACCATATATTTT
>TRBV24-1|TRBD2|TRBJ2-7|few
CATSDFKTSGSIGRIEEQYF
TGTGCCACCAGTGATTTTAAGACTAGCGGGAGCATCGGGAGGATAGAGGAGCAGTACTTC
>TRBV19|TRBD2|TRBJ2-7|many
CASSRTSGLYEQYF
TGTGCCAGTAGTAGGACTAGCGGGCTCTACGAGCAGTACTTC
>TRBV7-2|.|TRBJ1-6|many
CASSTQILGRSSPLHF
TGTGCCAGCAGCACCCAAATCCTGGGGCGTAGTTCACCCCTCCACTTT
>TRBV7-2|TRBD1|TRBJ2-3|many
CASSRQGAGTDTQYF
TGTGCCAGCAGTCGACAGGGGGCCGGCACAGATACGCAGTATTTT
>TRBV6-6|TRBD2|TRBJ2-3|many
CASSYSTAGGGDTQYF
TGTGCCAGCAGTTACTCGACAGCGGGAGGGGGCGATACGCAGTATTTT
>TRBV6-2/TRBV6-3|.|TRBJ2-1|.
CASSPYDRGDNEQFF
TGTGCCAGCAGTCCCTATGATCGCGGTGACAATGAGCAGTTCTTC
>TRBV6-5|.|TRBJ1-1|.
CASSYYLPGAEGEAFF
TGTGCCAGCAGTTACTACCTTCCGGGGGCAGAAGGTGAAGCTTTCTTT
>TRBV7-2|.|TRBJ2-7|many
CASSKNSYEQYF
TGTGCCAGCAGCAAAAACTCCTACGAGCAGTACTTC
>TRBV7-9|.|TRBJ2-3|.
CASSPRESTQYF
TGTGCCAGCAGCCCGAGGGAGAGTACGCAGTATTTT
>TRBV7-2|TRBD1|TRBJ2-7|.
CASSPRDRAMYEQYF
TGTGCCAGCAGCCCGCGGGACAGGGCAATGTACGAGCAGTACTTC
>TRBV24-1|.|TRBJ2-1|.
CATSDSDWSSYNEQFF
TGTGCCACCAGTGATTCGGACTGGAGCTCCTACAATGAGCAGTTCTTC
>TRBV11-2|.|TRBJ2-5|few
CASSLITPGETQYF
TGTGCCAGCAGCTTAATAACGCCGGGGGAGACCCAGTACTTC
>TRBV28|.|TRBJ1-5|few
CASSFSQPQHF
TGTGCCAGCAGTTTTTCTCAGCCCCAGCATTTT
>TRBV19|.|TRBJ1-2|few
CASSTSGRSDGYTF
TGTGCCAGTAGTACATCGGGTAGGAGCGATGGCTACACCTTC
>TRBV2|TRBD2|TRBJ2-2|.
CASSQTSAHTGELFF
TGTGCCAGCAGCCAAACTAGCGCCCACACCGGGGAGCTGTTTTTT
>TRBV6-5|.|TRBJ2-6|once
CASSQPPGAGSGANVLTF
TGTGCCAGCAGTCAACCTCCCGGGGCAGGGTCTGGGGCCAACGTCCTGACTTTC
>TRBV7-2|.|TRBJ2-3|few
CASSLWASPGDTQYF
TGTGCCAGCAGCTTATGGGCCTCTCCCGGGGATACGCAGTATTTT
>TRBV24-1|TRBD2|TRBJ2-3|.
CATSDLASGRASTDTQYF
TGTGCCACCAGTGATTTAGCCAGCGGGAGGGCCTCTACAGATACGCAGTATTTT
>TRBV7-2|TRBD2|TRBJ2-5|many
CASSLDGRAGETQYF
TGTGCCAGCAGCTTAGACGGGAGGGCCGGGGAGACCCAGTACTTC
>TRBV12-3/TRBV12-4|TRBD1|TRBJ2-5|.
CASGSTGGAGETQYF
TGTGCCAGCGGATCGACAGGGGGCGCGGGGGAGACCCAGTACTTC
>TRBV19|.|TRBJ2-3|many
CASSIARYGGLTDTQYF
TGTGCCAGTAGTATAGCCCGATACGGGGGCCTCACAGATACGCAGTATTTT
>TRBV7-2|.|TRBJ2-5|many
CASSLGLQGGETQYF
TGTGCCAGCAGCTTAGGGTTGCAGGGTGGGGAGACCCAGTACTTC
>TRBV12-3/TRBV12-4|.|TRBJ1-5|many
CASTLGHRNQPQHF
TGTGCCAGCACCCTCGGGCACCGCAATCAGCCCCAGCATTTT
>TRBV7-2|TRBD1|TRBJ2-7|many
CASSLDGTGGYEQYF
TGTGCCAGCAGCTTAGATGGGACAGGGGGCTACGAGCAGTACTTC
>TRBV6-8|.|TRBJ1-2|.
CASSLILRRGVFYGYTF
TGTGCCAGCAGTTTGATTCTTCGCAGGGGAGTTTTCTATGGCTACACCTTC
>TRBV7-4|.|TRBJ2-3|.
CASSFSTYTDTQYF
TGTGCCAGCAGCTTTTCTACGTACACAGATACGCAGTATTTT
>TRBV28|.|TRBJ1-5|.
CASSYNQPQHF
TGTGCCAGCAGCTATAATCAGCCCCAGCATTTT
>TRBV19|.|TRBJ1-2|.
CASRGGRNYGCTF
TGTGCCAGTAGAGGGGGGCGAAACTATGGCTGCACCTTC
>TRBV7-9|.|TRBJ1-2|.
CASSHQNYGYTF
TGTGCCAGCAGCCATCAGAACTATGGCTACACCTTC
>TRBV20-1|.|TRBJ1-2|once
CSARGISNYGYTF
TGCAGTGCTAGAGGAATTTCTAACTATGGCTACACCTTC
>TRBV12-3/TRBV12-4|.|TRBJ1-5|many
CASSLTMVPEGNQPQHF
TGTGCCAGCAGTTTAACTATGGTACCGGAGGGTAATCAGCCCCAGCATTTT
>TRBV28|TRBD2|TRBJ2-1|few
CATIAGGYGNEQFF
TGTGCCACCATAGCGGGAGGGTATGGGAATGAGCAGTTCTTC
>TRBV15|.|TRBJ2-7|.
CATSRDTGLYEQYF
TGTGCCACCAGCAGAGATACAGGGTTGTACGAGCAGTACTTC
>TRBV12-3/TRBV12-4|.|TRBJ2-1|.
CASSSEIAEQFF
TGTGCCAGCAGTTCTGAGATCGCTGAGCAGTTCTTC
>TRBV20-1|.|TRBJ2-7|.
CSALDSLSYEQYF
TGCAGTGCCCTAGACAGTCTCTCCTACGAGCAGTACTTC
>TRBV6-5|TRBD1|TRBJ1-1|few
CASSGTEYTEAFF
TGTGCCAGCAGTGGGACAGAGTACACTGAAGCTTTCTTT
>TRBV7-9|.|TRBJ1-5|few
CASSLFPGPSQYSNQPQHF
TGTGCCAGCAGCTTATTCCCTGGACCTTCTCAGTATAGCAATCAGCCCCAGCATTTT
>TRBV6-2/TRBV6-3|TRBD2|TRBJ2-5|.
CATGTSGQETQYF
TGTGCCACCGGGACTAGCGGACAAGAGACCCAGTACTTC
>TRBV24-1|.|TRBJ2-1|few
CATSRLAPYNEQFF
TGTGCCACCAGTCGGCTAGCGCCCTACAATGAGCAGTTCTTC
>TRBV7-6|.|TRBJ1-4|many
CATQQGTNEKLFF
TGTGCCACCCAACAGGGAACTAATGAAAAACTGTTTTTT
>TRBV19|.|TRBJ1-5|few
CASSIREEGPQHF
TGTGCCAGTAGTATTCGGGAGGAGGGGCCCCAGCATTTT
>TRBV4-1|TRBD2|TRBJ2-5|few
CASSLVPASGRDGETQYF
TGCGCCAGCAGCCTCGTGCCGGCTAGCGGGAGAGATGGGGAGACCCAGTACTTC
>TRBV30|TRBD1|TRBJ1-2|.
CAWNWGQFPGYTF
TGTGCCTGGAACTGGGGACAGTTTCCTGGCTACACCTTC
>TRBV7-2|.|TRBJ1-4|many
CASSSQGGNEKLFF
TGTGCCAGCAGCTCCCAGGGAGGGAATGAAAAACTGTTTTTT
>TRBV28|.|TRBJ2-1|.
CASSLAGPKTSEQFF
TGTGCCAGCAGTTTAGCGGGGCCGAAAACTAGTGAGCAGTTCTTC
>TRBV18|.|TRBJ1-5|once
CASSLRAGVIGGNQPQHF
TGTGCCAGCTCCCTTAGGGCTGGGGTAATAGGGGGCAATCAGCCCCAGCATTTT
>TRBV27|.|TRBJ1-2|medium-sized
CASSSIRDYYGYTF
TGTGCCAGCAGTTCAATCCGGGATTACTATGGCTACACCTTC
>TRBV20-1|.|TRBJ1-2|many
CSAPAGDGYTF
TGCAGTGCCCCCGCAGGGGATGGCTACACCTTC
>TRBV5-5|TRBD1|TRBJ2-5|.
CASSGSTSGGSETQYF
TGTGCCAGCAGCGGTTCTACGTCAGGGGGCTCGGAGACCCAGTACTTC
>TRBV6-5|TRBD2|TRBJ2-7|few
CASGGGPYYEQYF
TGTGCCAGCGGGGGGGGTCCGTACTACGAGCAGTACTTC
>TRBV11-2|.|TRBJ2-3|few
CASSSAFPDTQYF
TGTGCCAGCAGCTCTGCCTTCCCAGATACGCAGTATTTT